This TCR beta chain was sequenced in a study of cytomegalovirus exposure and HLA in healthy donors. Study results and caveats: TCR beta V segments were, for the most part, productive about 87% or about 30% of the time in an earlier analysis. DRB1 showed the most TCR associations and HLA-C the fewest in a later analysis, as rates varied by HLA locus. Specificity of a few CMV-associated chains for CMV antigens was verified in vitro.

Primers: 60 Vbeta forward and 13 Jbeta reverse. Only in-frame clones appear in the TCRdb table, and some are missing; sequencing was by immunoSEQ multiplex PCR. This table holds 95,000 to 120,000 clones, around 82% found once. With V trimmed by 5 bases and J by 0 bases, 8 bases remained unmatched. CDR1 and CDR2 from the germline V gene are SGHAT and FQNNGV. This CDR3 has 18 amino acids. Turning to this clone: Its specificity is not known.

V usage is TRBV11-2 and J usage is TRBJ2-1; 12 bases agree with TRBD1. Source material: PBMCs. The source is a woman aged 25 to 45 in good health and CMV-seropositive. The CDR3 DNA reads TGTGCCAGCAGCCCGGGACAGGGGGCTCTAGTCTCCTACAATGAGCAGTTCTTC. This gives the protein CASSPGQGALVSYNEQFF.